The following is a TCR beta chain sequence with its context. Its antigen remains unknown. This sample was taken from a study of post-analysis software for immune sequencing data. Unique molecular identifiers were built into the TCR beta cDNA libraries. Researchers reported 550,000 or so cDNA molecules coming from roughly 1 to 10 million T cells. One entry per CDR3 protein, called by TCRdb with MiXCR from the PCR reads. The sample lists about 540,000 distinct CDR3 sequences; under 40% were seen once. CDR3 size: 16 residues. CDR1 and CDR2 from the germline V gene are MNHEY and SVGAGI. V lost 0 bases to trimming and J lost 5 bases, with 13 bases between them. Findings of the study overall: Same-batch samples co-clustered strongly by F measure. Relative to controls, patients with multiple sclerosis showed significantly lower normalized Chao1 diversity. Roughly 5 TRBV segments, TRBV5-6, TRBV5-1 and TRBV20-1 among them, were found more frequent in patients than controls.

The TCR comes from a girl aged 2-17 years with multiple sclerosis. V is TRBV6-5 and J is TRBJ1-4; no clear D. The source material was blood. CDR3: CASSYSIEGPNEKLFF. DNA of the CDR3: TGTGCCAGCAGTTACTCTATCGAGGGTCCAAATGAAAAACTGTTTTTT.